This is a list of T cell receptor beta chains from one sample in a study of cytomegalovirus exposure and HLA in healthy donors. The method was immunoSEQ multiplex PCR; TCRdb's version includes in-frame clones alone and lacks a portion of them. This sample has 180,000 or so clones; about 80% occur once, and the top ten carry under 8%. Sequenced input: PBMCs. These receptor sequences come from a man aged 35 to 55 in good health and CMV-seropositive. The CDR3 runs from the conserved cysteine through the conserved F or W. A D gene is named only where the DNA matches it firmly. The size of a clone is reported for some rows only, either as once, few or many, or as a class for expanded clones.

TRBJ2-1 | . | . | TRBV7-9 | CASSLTRESDEQFF | TGTGCCAGCAGCTTAACGAGGGAGTCGGATGAGCAGTTCTTC
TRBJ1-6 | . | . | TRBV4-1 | CASSQTGTEFYNSPLHF | TGCGCCAGCAGCCAAACAGGGACGGAATTCTATAATTCACCCCTCCACTTT
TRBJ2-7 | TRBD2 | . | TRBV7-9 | CASSPMGGEKGSHF | TGTGCCAGCAGCCCGATGGGGGGGGAGAAGGGTTCACACTTC
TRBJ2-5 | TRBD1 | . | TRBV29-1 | CSVERQGAWETQYF | TGCAGCGTTGAAAGGCAGGGGGCATGGGAGACCCAGTACTTC
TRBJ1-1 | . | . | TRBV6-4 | CASSAEAGITEAFF | TGTGCCAGCAGTGCCGAGGCAGGGATAACTGAAGCTTTCTTT
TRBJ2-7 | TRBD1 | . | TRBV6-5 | CASRRDRGIYEQYF | TGTGCCAGCAGGCGGGACAGGGGAATCTACGAGCAGTACTTC
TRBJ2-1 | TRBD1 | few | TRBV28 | CASRGQGAVSYNEQFF | TGTGCCAGCAGGGGACAGGGGGCGGTCTCCTACAATGAGCAGTTCTTC
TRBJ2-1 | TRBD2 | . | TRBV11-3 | CASSTGTSGYHNEQFF | TGTGCCAGCAGCACGGGGACTAGCGGGTACCACAATGAGCAGTTCTTC
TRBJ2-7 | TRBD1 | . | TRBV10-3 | CAISEDRGYEQYF | TGTGCCATCAGTGAGGACAGGGGCTACGAGCAGTACTTC
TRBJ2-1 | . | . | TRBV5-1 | CASSPRDSSSYNEQFF | TGCGCCAGCAGCCCCAGGGACTCCAGCTCCTACAATGAGCAGTTCTTC
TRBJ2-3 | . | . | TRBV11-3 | CASRAGPSTDTQYF | TGTGCCAGCAGAGCAGGCCCTAGCACAGATACGCAGTATTTT
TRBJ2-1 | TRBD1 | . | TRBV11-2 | CASSQGQGSSYNEQFF | TGTGCCAGCAGCCAGGGACAGGGGAGCTCCTACAATGAGCAGTTCTTC
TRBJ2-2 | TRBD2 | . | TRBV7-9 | CASSPGTSGNPGELFF | TGTGCCAGCAGCCCTGGGACTAGCGGGAACCCCGGGGAGCTGTTTTTT
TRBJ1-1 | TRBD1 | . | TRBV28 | CASSSNTGQRAFF | TGTGCCAGCAGTTCAAACACGGGACAGCGGGCTTTCTTT
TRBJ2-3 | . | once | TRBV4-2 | CASSANYRESYTDTQYF | TGTGCCAGCAGCGCTAACTACCGGGAGTCCTACACAGATACGCAGTATTTT
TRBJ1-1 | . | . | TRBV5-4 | CASSLSEEGTEAFF | TGTGCCAGCAGCCTGTCGGAGGAGGGGACTGAAGCTTTCTTT
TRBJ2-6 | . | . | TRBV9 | CASSVEAGSSGANGLTF | TGTGCCAGCAGCGTAGAGGCGGGGAGCTCTGGGGCCAACGGCCTGACTTTC
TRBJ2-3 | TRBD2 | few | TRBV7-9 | CASSSSGRALADTQYF | TGTGCCAGCAGCTCTAGCGGGAGGGCGCTTGCAGATACGCAGTATTTT
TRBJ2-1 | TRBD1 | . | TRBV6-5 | CASSPYTGDNEQFF | TGTGCCAGCAGTCCCTATACAGGGGATAATGAGCAGTTCTTC
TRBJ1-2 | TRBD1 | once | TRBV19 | CASSILGDSDGYTF | TGTGCCAGTAGTATTCTCGGGGACAGCGACGGCTACACCTTC
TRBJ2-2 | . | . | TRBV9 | CASSVYEPVNTGELFF | TGTGCCAGCAGCGTCTACGAACCGGTGAACACCGGGGAGCTGTTTTTT
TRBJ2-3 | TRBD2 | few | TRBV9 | CASSVATAGGDTQYF | TGTGCCAGCAGCGTAGCTACAGCGGGAGGGGATACGCAGTATTTT
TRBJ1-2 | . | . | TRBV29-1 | CSVEKAYYGYTF | TGCAGCGTTGAAAAAGCTTACTATGGCTACACCTTC
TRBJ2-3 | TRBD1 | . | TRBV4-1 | CASTRDRVADTQYF | TGCGCCAGCACCCGGGACAGGGTTGCCGATACGCAGTATTTT
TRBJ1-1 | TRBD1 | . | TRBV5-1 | CASSLSVGGQGAGGAFF | TGCGCCAGCAGCTTGAGCGTTGGGGGACAGGGGGCTGGCGGGGCTTTCTTT
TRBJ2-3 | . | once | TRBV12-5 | CASALIQGSTDTQYF | TGTGCTAGTGCCCTAATCCAGGGGAGCACAGATACGCAGTATTTT
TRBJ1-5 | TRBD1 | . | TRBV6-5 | CASSYKGADQPQHF | TGTGCCAGCAGTTACAAGGGGGCCGATCAGCCCCAGCATTTT
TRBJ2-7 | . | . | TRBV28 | CASGDRSYEQYF | TGTGCCAGCGGCGACAGGTCCTACGAGCAGTACTTC
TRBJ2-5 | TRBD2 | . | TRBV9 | CASSTSGRRETQYF | TGTGCCAGCAGCACTAGCGGGAGGAGGGAGACCCAGTACTTC
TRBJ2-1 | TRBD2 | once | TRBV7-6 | CASSFISPGLAVYNEQFF | TGTGCCAGCAGCTTTATATCCCCGGGACTAGCGGTATACAATGAGCAGTTCTTC
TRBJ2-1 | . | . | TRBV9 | CASSGAGLRNEQFF | TGTGCCAGCAGCGGTGCCGGACTCCGCAATGAGCAGTTCTTC
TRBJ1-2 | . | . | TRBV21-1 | CASSKERVYGYTF | TGTGCCAGCAGCAAAGAGAGGGTCTATGGCTACACCTTC
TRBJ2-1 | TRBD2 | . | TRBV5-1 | CASSLGTSGKPSGNEQFF | TGCGCCAGCAGCTTGGGGACTAGCGGAAAACCTTCGGGGAATGAGCAGTTCTTC
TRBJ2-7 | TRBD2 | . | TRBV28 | CASIPGRASGTYEQYF | TGTGCCAGCATCCCCGGTAGGGCTAGCGGTACCTACGAGCAGTACTTC
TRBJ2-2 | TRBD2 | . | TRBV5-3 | CARSIWTSGRPTGELFF | TGTGCCAGAAGCATATGGACTAGCGGGAGGCCCACCGGGGAGCTGTTTTTT
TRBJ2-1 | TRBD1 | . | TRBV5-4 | CASSGTGFSYNEQFF | TGTGCCAGCAGCGGGACAGGATTCTCCTACAATGAGCAGTTCTTC
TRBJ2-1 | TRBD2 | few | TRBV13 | CASRLAGNVVNEQFF | TGTGCCAGCAGATTAGCGGGAAATGTCGTAAATGAGCAGTTCTTC
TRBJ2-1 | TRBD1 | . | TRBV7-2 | CASSQGQYNEQFF | TGTGCCAGCAGCCAGGGACAGTACAATGAGCAGTTCTTC
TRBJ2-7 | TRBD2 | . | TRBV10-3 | CAISAGTTGSYEQYF | TGTGCCATCAGTGCTGGGACTACCGGCTCCTACGAGCAGTACTTC
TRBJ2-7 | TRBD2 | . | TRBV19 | CASSTGLAGWYEQYF | TGTGCCAGTAGTACCGGACTAGCGGGATGGTACGAGCAGTACTTC
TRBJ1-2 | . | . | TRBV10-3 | CAISESSKAGIVDYGYTF | TGTGCCATCAGTGAGAGTTCTAAGGCGGGGATCGTTGACTATGGCTACACCTTC
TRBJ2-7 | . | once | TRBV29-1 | CSVADRAYEQYF | TGCAGCGTTGCGGACAGAGCCTACGAGCAGTACTTC